This T cell receptor (beta chain) was recorded in a study of OX40 agonist ivuxolimab in advanced cancers. A note on the overall study: Ivuxolimab was a fully human IgG2 agonistic monoclonal antibody targeting the costimulatory receptor OX40 (CD134). The paper reports the monotherapy dose-escalation portion (N of about 50 patients) of the phase I ivuxolimab trial. Of the 50 or so patients in dose escalation, 19 had hepatocellular carcinoma, approximately 15 had melanoma, 9 had renal cell carcinoma and 9 had head and neck cancer. Partial responses were achieved by three dose-escalation patients, of whom one had hepatocellular carcinoma and two had cutaneous melanoma. Prior anti-PD-1, anti-PD-L1 or anti-CTLA-4 therapy was permitted, and 35% to 40% of dose-escalation patients had received checkpoint inhibitors. Intravenous ivuxolimab was administered to patients every 2 weeks at six dose levels: 0.01, 0.1, 0.3, 1.5, 3 and 10 mg/kg. Peripheral TCRbeta sequencing aimed to test whether ivuxolimab altered TCR sequence diversity and caused clonal T-cell expansion. In the dose-escalation cohort, roughly 82% of patients were male, and the mean age was 60 years with a range of roughly 20 to 80.

Patients with autoimmune disease history or receiving systemic immunosuppression were excluded from the trial. In every dose cohort, peripheral blood was drawn for TCR sequencing at baseline, cycle 4 day 1, and cycle 7 day 1. The samples were taken from a phase I, first-in-human, multicenter, open-label dose-escalation trial of ivuxolimab. Adults with locally advanced or metastatic melanoma, renal cell, hepatocellular, or head and neck squamous cell carcinoma were enrolled in the trial. CD4+ and CD8+ T cells were sorted separately from peripheral blood before TCR sequencing. Remarks on this clone: The target of this receptor is not known. Qualities for individual bases were not recorded, and no much larger clone is one base off.

Findings and caveats that apply to the study as a whole: The antigen specificity of the peripheral T cells that underwent clonal expansion was not determined. Low levels of normalized T-cell clonal expansion were also seen in some nonresponding patients. At doses of 0.1 to 3.0 mg/kg, clonal expansion of both CD4+ and CD8+ blood T cells was observed from baseline to week 6. Partial responders in the 0.1-3.0 mg/kg groups had among the lowest normalized peripheral clonal expansion, especially among CD8+ T cells. On average, CD8+ T cells showed more expanded clones than CD4+ T cells after ivuxolimab.

From the cysteine up to the phenylalanine, the CDR3 has a length of 14 residues. Only the CDR3 DNA is retained, 42 bases long and in frame from the first base. From a lookup of the germline V gene, CDR1 and CDR2 are MGHDK and SYGVNS. V was cut back by 0 bases and J by 5 bases, leaving a gap of 9 bases between them. For sequencing of the TCRbeta CDR3 region, genomic DNA was extracted from the sorted cells. The immunoSEQ Assay was used to sequence the TCRbeta CDR3 regions. In TCRdb, the immuneACCESS table is reduced to in-frame sequences with V and J assigned. These tables do not hold every clone; where another copy was compared, an unresolved V gene accounts for under half, and the others remain unexplained. In this sample the table shows about 64,000 clones, 82% of which occur a single time. About 5% of the sample rests with the top ten.

The sequencing used CD4+ or CD8+ T cells sorted from blood, collected in a trial of the OX40 agonist ivuxolimab. The chain is made from TRBV25-1 and TRBJ2-3, and possibly TRBD2, on 6 matching bases. This clonotype was sampled from an adult with an advanced solid tumor such as melanoma, head and neck, liver or kidney cancer. CDR3 protein: CASSEYTRGDTQYF. The DNA is TGTGCCAGCAGTGAATATACGCGGGGAGATACGCAGTATTTT.